This entry is about one TCR beta chain. The antigen it binds to is not known. No clone much larger than this one lies a single base away; base qualities are absent. These data are taken from a study of human T cells and chemical hapten exposure (dated by TCRdb to the early 2020s). The study in broad terms: For sensitization, 2% DPC in acetone was applied to a roughly 2 cm by roughly 2 cm area of upper inner arm skin. Peripheral blood TCR repertoire changes were tracked in vivo in alopecia patients during primary and secondary sensitization to the hapten diphenylcyclopropenone (DPC). Patients additionally received weekly therapeutic DPC doses to the scalp throughout the roughly 24-week study period. Libraries were pooled for sequencing, and variation in per-sample TCR yields was attributed mainly to small differences in library volumes within the pool. Some 29 alopecia patients gave blood for TCR sequencing at one to four time points (pre-sensitization, 2, 6 and 24 weeks). Patch testing was done on the upper back using Finn chambers containing 0.01% DPC, and results were scored after 6 days according to International Contact Dermatitis Research Group standards. Patient blood was sampled pre-sensitization (week 0) and at 2, 6 and about 24 weeks after DPC sensitization. Alopecia areata with under or over 50% scalp involvement, alopecia totalis and alopecia universalis were represented in the patient cohort, which was mostly female.

The library relied on RACE. Data came from a NextSeq 500. During library preparation, unique molecular identifiers were attached to individual cDNA molecules so that TCRs could be counted quantitatively and reproducibly. Each blood RNA sample was used to sequence both TCR alpha and TCR beta chains. The study's processing was this. A median of about 87,000 TCRs per sample was observed, with a range of roughly 20,000 to 750,000. The Decombinator software suite was used to annotate V, J and CDR3 in the TCR reads. For the PS versus PT1 abundance plots, all samples were subsampled to the same number of TCRs (28,000). Expanded TCRs were defined as absent before sensitization and observed at least eight times at the 2-week time point. TCRdb took the public reads, trimmed them with fastp at Q25, ran MiXCR for clone calling and kept in-frame beta chains. When rows share a CDR3 protein, they turn into one entry using the most common DNA and genes. These V and J calls originate from TCRdb's pipeline instead of the authors' own analysis. The sample has around 120,000 distinct CDR3 sequences on record, about 12% of them singletons. Of the sample, just over 1.4% is held by the ten largest clones.

V drops 6 bases and J drops 2 bases, leaving 15 bases in between. For CDR1 and CDR2, the germline V gene lists MDHEN and SYDVKM. Including the terminal cysteine and phenylalanine, the CDR3 comprises 15 residues. The entry retains the CDR3 DNA only, 45 bases that are in frame from base 1. Reading the label with the study, this specimen's time point is: patch test 1, 2 weeks after DPC sensitization. Explained via the paper, the treatment or condition label denotes: therapeutic diphenylcyclopropenone sensitization with weekly scalp DPC. At each patch-test visit, blood was drawn before the patch test was applied. Eligible patients were aged 18 to 70, diagnosed with alopecia, deemed suitable for DPC therapy, and excluded if pregnant. Total RNA was isolated from unfractionated whole blood collected in Tempus Blood RNA tubes. Overall study results and their limits: Because every patient had alopecia, a presumed autoimmune disease, the patients' immune response might differ from that of healthy individuals. No change with DPC sensitization was found in the number of TCRs above 1 in 1000 frequency, and no evidence of global repertoire structure alterations was found. A positive correlation was found between the number of PT1 expanded TCRs and patch test score, with significance reached at thresholds 8, 16 and 32 but not 4. Repeated subsampling changed both the strength of the expansion versus patch-test correlation and the threshold at which the correlation became significant. Compared with pre-sensitization or healthy control sets, expanded TCRs formed significantly more large CDR3 similarity clusters, which is consistent with antigen-driven responses.

The rearranged chain carries TRBV28 and TRBJ2-3, and the D gene may be TRBD1, 5 bases matching. The input for sequencing was whole blood, taken in connection with sensitization to the hapten diphenylcyclopropenone (DPC). The TCR originated in a woman aged 50 to 60 with alopecia areata. Some clones in this sample may be carry-over from other donors' samples. The CDR3 corresponds to CASRDDSPFTDTQYF. The DNA sequence is given as TGTGCCAGCAGGGACGACAGCCCATTCACAGATACGCAGTATTTT.